This T cell receptor beta chain was observed in a study of beta chain features in type 1 diabetes. As to this clone: As yet, its antigen is unknown.

Germline assignment: CDR1 MNHNY and CDR2 SVGAGI (reference sequence). Trimming cost V 4 bases and J 7 bases, with 13 bases left between them. This CDR3 contains 14 residues. Regarding the study as a whole: Type 1 diabetes patients showed a moderate but significant shortening of TCRB CDR3s in all four CD4+ subsets.

The study reverse transcribed the entire isolated RNA, so it sequenced expressed TCRB transcripts. Assay: immunoSEQ multiplex PCR; the TCRdb copy retains only in-frame clones and omits some. The table has some 640,000 clones, over 12% seen once. The chain combines TRBV6-6 with TRBJ1-4, with D possibly matching TRBD1 (5 bases). The origin of this receptor is a man between 18 and 29 years old with type 1 diabetes. Sequenced input: naive CD4+ T cells from blood. The CDR3 sequence: CASSSQGTGEKLFF. The CDR3 bases are TGTGCCAGCAGTTCCCAGGGTACAGGTGAAAAACTGTTTTTT.